This TCR beta chain is drawn from a study of human T cells and chemical hapten exposure. Time point described: pre-sensitization, week 0. Treatment meaning: therapeutic diphenylcyclopropenone sensitization with weekly scalp DPC. TCRdb itself ran the RACE reads through MiXCR, one entry per CDR3 protein. The table shows tens of thousands of distinct CDR3 sequences, with roughly 8.8% occurring only once. Many counts were recorded for this clonotype. Between the trimmed V and J ends, which lost 8 bases and 2 bases, there was a span of 16 bases. The CDR3 is 15 residues long. Germline V gene sequence: CDR1 SGHAT, CDR2 FQNNGV.

The input for sequencing was whole blood, taken in connection with sensitization to the hapten diphenylcyclopropenone (DPC). The V and J genes are TRBV11-2 and TRBJ2-1; weak D call: TRBD1 (7 bases). This receptor was obtained from a woman in her 40s with alopecia areata. Some clones in this sample may be carry-over from other donors' samples. CDR3 residues: CASGGGGTAYNEQFF. The CDR3 nucleotides read TGTGCCAGCGGGGGAGGAGGGACAGCCTACAATGAGCAGTTCTTC. The complete variable domain, with remaining parts taken from reference TRBV11-2 and TRBJ2-1, reads EAGVAQSPRYKIIEKRQSVAFWCNPISGHATLYWYQQILGQGPKLLIQFQNNGVVDDSQLPKDRFSAERLKGVDSTLKIQPAKLEDSAVYLCASGGGGTAYNEQFFGPGTRLTVL.